This T cell receptor beta chain was recorded in a study of T cell responses to AZD1222 COVID-19 vaccine. The data were produced by immunoSEQ multiplex PCR, yet TCRdb's version contains in-frame clones alone and is incomplete. The top ten clones hold 0.5% to 0.65% of a sample with around 250,000 clones, 90% to 95% of them seen once. Regarding this clone: Its antigen is not known.

The study's findings and limits: There were mostly white British donors and more females than males, and clonal diversity was possibly underestimated. Nearly half of spike-specific TCRs reportedly go after variant regions that carry no mutations. Spike-wide coverage was observed for vaccine-associated CD4 TCRs, with dominant responses at 160-218 and 743-854. Repertoires were collected only later (after the peak T cell response had occurred).

The CDR3 has 15 amino acids. V was pared by 5 bases and J by 7 bases, with 5 bases of the junction left unmatched. Germline lookup yields CDR1 LNHDA and CDR2 SQIVND (reference sequence). The sample here was peripheral blood, taken on day 0 of AZD1222 vaccination. The sequence derives from an adult in good health. The rearrangement joins TRBV19 to TRBJ1-6; 10 bases agree with TRBD1. CDR3 protein: CASSRQGARNSPLHF. In nucleotides, the CDR3 is TGTGCCAGTAGTCGACAGGGGGCCCGGAATTCACCCCTCCACTTT. The whole variable domain, remainder taken from reference TRBV19 and TRBJ1-6, is DGGITQSPKYLFRKEGQNVTLSCEQNLNHDAMYWYRQDPGQGLRLIYYSQIVNDFQKGDIAEGYSVSREKKESFPLTVTSAQKNPTAFYLCASSRQGARNSPLHFGNGTRLTVT.